Below, 26 T cell receptor beta chains from the same sample are listed, as sequenced in a study of tissue T cells after allogeneic stem cell transplantation. The protocol was immunoSEQ multiplex PCR, while the TCRdb copy is restricted to in-frame clones and leaves out a portion. The sample records about 4,000 clones, roughly half being singletons. The time point denotes: mouse harvest day 14 after allogeneic transplant. Tail vein injection delivered 10^7 T-cell-depleted bone marrow cells and 10^6 splenic CD5+ T cells. Sequencing used lymph node tissue. The receptors derive from a female BALB/c mouse given C57BL/6 T cells with graft-versus-host disease after an allogeneic hematopoietic cell transplant.

Details on this clone: Gene labels here are mouse ones. The read stops 1 residue short of the end of the CDR3; the missing end is completed from the germline J gene. The chain employs TRBV12-2 and TRBJ2-5, with TRBD1 as a possible D gene (5 bases). The V end was cut by 4 bases, the J end by 3 bases, with 13 bases between. The V gene's germline CDR1 is SGHLS and CDR2 HYDKME. The length of the CDR3 is 14 residues. CDR3 region: CASSLQGEQDTQYF. The part of the CDR3 DNA that was read is TGTGCCAGCTCCCTTCAGGGAGAGCAAGACACCCAGTAC.

A word on this clone: Genes here carry mouse names. Coverage ceases 1 residue before the CDR3 finishes, and the germline J gene fills in the end. The V and J genes are TRBV23 and TRBJ2-5; the table assigns TRBD1, which was not confirmed against the DNA. Germline CDR1 reads KGHTA; CDR2 reads FQNQQP. CDR3 length: 14 amino acids. The CDR3 sequence is CSSSQGTGLGTQYF. The sequenced CDR3 bases are TGCTCCAGCAGTCAAGGGACAGGGTTGGGCACCCAGTAC.

On this clone: The gene symbols are mouse symbols. The read finishes 1 residue shy of the CDR3 end, and the germline J gene is used to complete it. The rearrangement uses TRBV26 and TRBJ2-1; possible D gene TRBD1, 6 bases. Germline V CDR1 and CDR2: KGHPV, FQNQEV (reference sequence). CDR3 length equals 13 residues. V was clipped by 8 bases and J by 2 bases, with 10 bases between them. CDR3: CASYRVDYAEQFF. The CDR3 DNA, read in part, is TGTGCCAGCTACAGGGTTGACTATGCTGAGCAGTTC.

By its share, this clone is medium-sized. Each gene name is a mouse one. The missing CDR3 end, 1 residue past where the read stops, is filled in from the germline J gene. This chain uses TRBV2 with TRBJ1-3; D gene unclear. The germline CDR1 and CDR2 sequences are LGHNA and YSYQKL. V dropped 0 bases and J dropped 4 bases, with 4 bases sitting between them. This CDR3 contains 13 residues. The sequenced CDR3 bases are TGTGCCAGCAGCCAAGAAGGGGGAAATACGCTCTAT. This encodes CASSQEGGNTLY. In full, the CDR3 reads CASSQEGGNTLYF.

With respect to this clone: All gene names here are mouse names. The read ends 1 residue before the CDR3 terminus; that terminus is restored from the germline J gene. The chain has TRBV1 and TRBJ1-1; D unclear. V dropped 4 bases and J dropped 0 bases, with 9 bases sitting between them. In germline, CDR1 is NSQYPW, CDR2 LRSPGD (reference sequence). The CDR3 has 14 amino acids. The sequenced CDR3 bases are TGCACCTGCAGTGACCGGGATGCAAACACAGAAGTCTTC. Encoded protein: CTCSDRDANTEVF. The entire CDR3 protein is CTCSDRDANTEVFF. Drawing the rest from reference TRBV1 and TRBJ1-1, the complete variable domain is VTLLEQNPRWRLVPRGQAVNLRCILKNSQYPWMSWYQQDLQKQLQWLFTLRSPGDKEVKSLPGADYLATRVTDTELRLQVANMSQGRTLYCTCSDRDANTEVFFGKGTRLTVV.

This clone has only a few counts. The gene symbols are mouse symbols. The read terminates 1 residue before the CDR3 end, so the remaining end is supplied by the germline J gene. This chain links TRBV12-2 with TRBJ2-7, with TRBD1 identical over 10 bases. V trimming: 2 bases; J trimming: 5 bases; junction bases outside the gene matches: 2. The germline V gene has CDR1 SGHLS and CDR2 HYDKME. This CDR3 is 13 amino acids long. The CDR3 is CASSRQGADEQYF. CDR3 bases read: TGTGCCAGCTCTCGACAGGGGGCGGATGAACAGTAC. Complete variable domain (other parts from reference TRBV12-2 and TRBJ2-7): NSGVVQSPRYIIKGKGERSILKCIPISGHLSVAWYQQTQGQELKFFIQHYDKMERDKGNLPSRFSVQQFDDYHSEMNMSALELEDSAVYFCASSRQGADEQYFGPGTRLTVL.

As concerns this clone: Gene names and germline match the mouse. The read falls 1 residue short of the CDR3 end, and the missing part is taken from the germline J gene. This chain links TRBV26 with TRBJ1-4; TRBD1 agrees at 8 bases. Trimming removed 6 bases from V and 2 bases from J; junction bases left unmatched: 5. The CDR3 length is 15 residues. The germline V gene encodes CDR1 KGHPV and CDR2 FQNQEV (reference sequence). This CDR3 is CASSPGQGSNERLFF. The covered CDR3 bases are TGTGCCAGCAGCCCTGGACAGGGCTCCAACGAAAGATTATTT. Filled out from reference TRBV26 and TRBJ1-4, the complete variable domain reads NSKVIQTPRYLVKGQGQKAKMRCIPEKGHPVVFWYQQNKNNEFKFLINFQNQEVLQQIDMTEKRFSAECPSNSPCSLEIQSSEAGDSALYLCASSPGQGSNERLFFGHGTKLSVL.

As for this clone: Gene names and germline refer to mouse. The DNA ends 1 residue before the CDR3 does, and the rest of the CDR3 is filled in from the germline J gene. This rearrangement joins TRBV1 to TRBJ2-4, with D uncertain. Trimming shortened V by 4 bases and J by 0 bases, and 5 bases separated the two germline ends. The CDR3 covers 13 residues. Germline-derived CDR1 and CDR2 are NSQYPW and LRSPGD (reference sequence). CDR3 protein: CTCSGGSQNTLYF. The CDR3 bases that were read are TGCACCTGCAGTGGAGGTAGTCAAAACACCTTGTAC.

By share, this clone ranks as medium-sized (0.01 to 0.1%). Mouse gene names and germline throughout. The read stops 1 residue short of the end of the CDR3; the missing end is completed from the germline J gene. The chain recombines TRBV15 with TRBJ2-4; 7 bases are shared with TRBD1. The germline CDR1 and CDR2 sequences are SGHND and FRSKSL. J lost 7 bases, V lost 6 bases, and 7 bases had no gene match. The CDR3 has 13 amino acids. The CDR3 protein is CASSLTGVDTLYF. The CDR3 DNA, read in part, is TGTGCCAGCAGCCTTACAGGGGTGGACACCTTGTAC.

By share, this clone ranks as medium-sized. The gene names given are mouse names. The observed sequence ends 1 residue before the CDR3 terminus, with the missing tail filled in from the germline J gene. The chain joins TRBV16 to TRBJ2-7; TRBD1 agrees at 8 bases. CDR3 length equals 13 residues. The germline V gene encodes CDR1 SGHSA and CDR2 FRNQAP. V was clipped by 5 bases and J by 0 bases; unmatched bases: 0. This CDR3 is CASSTGGSYEQYF. The sequenced CDR3 bases are TGTGCAAGCAGCACAGGGGGCTCCTATGAACAGTAC.

Turning to this clone: The listed genes are named as in mouse. The read stops 1 residue short of the end of the CDR3; the missing end is completed from the germline J gene. This rearrangement joins TRBV3 to TRBJ2-4; D possibly corresponds to TRBD1 (5 bases). The V and J ends lost 5 bases and 1 base respectively, with 7 bases between them. The CDR3 runs 13 residues. Looked up from germline, CDR1 is SNHLY and CDR2 is FYNGKV (reference sequence). CDR3 sequence reads: CASSPTGQNTLYF. The sequenced part of the CDR3 DNA is TGTGCCAGCAGCCCGACAGGTCAAAACACCTTGTAC.

About this clone: Gene names and germline match the mouse. The read stops 1 residue short of the end of the CDR3; the missing end is completed from the germline J gene. Other DNA sequences within the sample encode an identical CDR3. The chain couples TRBV26 to TRBJ1-1, with TRBD1 matching 7 bases. In germline, CDR1 is KGHPV, CDR2 FQNQEV (reference sequence). V lost 4 bases to trimming and J lost 1 base; unmatched junction nucleotides: 0. This CDR3 has 13 amino acids. The sequenced CDR3 bases are TGTGCCAGCAGTCGGGACAGAAACACAGAAGTCTTC. Residues: CASSRDRNTEVF. The complete CDR3 reads CASSRDRNTEVFF.

This clone showed up just a few times. Genes and germline come from the mouse. Read sequence stops 1 residue before the CDR3 end, and the germline J gene provides the missing end. V is TRBV16 and J is TRBJ2-7; 9 bases agree with TRBD2. The CDR3 length is 13 residues. Germline-derived CDR1 and CDR2 are SGHSA and FRNQAP. Losses at the gene ends were 5 bases for V and 5 bases for J; bases not matched to a gene: 4. The CDR3 here is CASSLGGADEQYF. The part of the CDR3 DNA that was read is TGTGCAAGCAGCCTGGGGGGGGCAGATGAACAGTAC.

As to this clone: Any gene name here is a mouse gene name. The sequenced fragment ends 1 residue before the CDR3 boundary, so the rest is inferred from the germline J gene. This chain connects TRBV3 to TRBJ1-3, with a possible D match to TRBD1 (6 bases). With 2 bases removed from V and 3 bases from J, the gap between germline ends came to 11 bases. CDR1 and CDR2 (germline): SNHLY, FYNGKV (reference sequence). This CDR3 comprises 15 residues. CDR3 DNA, as far as it was read: TGTGCCAGCAGCTTAAAGGGGGGAGGTGGAAATACGCTCTAT. The encoded protein is CASSLKGGGGNTLY. The CDR3 in its entirety is CASSLKGGGGNTLYF.

This clone is termed large. The genes are named according to mouse. The CDR3 is cut off 1 residue early in the read; its end comes from the germline J gene. The sample carries other DNA sequences with the same CDR3. The V call is TRBV13-3, the J call TRBJ2-4; TRBD2 matches 11 bases. With V trimmed by 3 bases and J by 0 bases, 3 bases remained unmatched. CDR1 is NNHDY, CDR2 SYVADS, per germline. The CDR3 extends over 16 amino acids. The CDR3 sequence: CASSAGTGGSQNTLYF. The part of the CDR3 DNA that was read is TGTGCCAGCAGTGCCGGGACTGGGGGTAGTCAAAACACCTTGTAC.

Concerning this clone: Gene names denote mouse genes. The CDR3 goes on 1 residue after the read ends, and that part is filled in from the germline J gene. V is TRBV26 and J is TRBJ2-4; D remains ambiguous. From germline, CDR1 is KGHPV and CDR2 FQNQEV (reference sequence). This CDR3 spans 12 amino acids. V lost 6 bases and J lost 4, with 8 bases in between. CDR3 bases read: TGTGCCAGCAGCCCGGCAGAAAACACCTTGTAC. This translates into CASSPAENTLY. The entire CDR3 protein is CASSPAENTLYF.

Worth noting for this clone: The gene names here belong to mouse. The DNA ends 1 residue before the CDR3 does, and the rest of the CDR3 is filled in from the germline J gene. V gene TRBV12-2 combines with J gene TRBJ1-1; D gene ambiguous. The germline V and J ends were trimmed by 1 base and 3 bases, with 8 bases remaining between them. The CDR3 consists of 13 residues. Germline CDR1 SGHLS, CDR2 HYDKME. The CDR3 protein is CASSLAGYTEVFF. The sequenced part of the CDR3 DNA is TGTGCCAGCTCTCTGGCAGGATACACAGAAGTCTTC.

On this clone: These gene names are mouse names. Sequencing ends 1 residue short of the CDR3 end; the germline J gene provides the rest. The rearrangement uses TRBV23 and TRBJ1-4; the table's TRBD1 call for D was not verified on the DNA. The germline CDR1 and CDR2 sequences are KGHTA and FQNQQP. The CDR3 loop spans 13 amino acids. CDR3 bases read: TGCTCCAGCAGGGGACAGGGAAACGAAAGATTATTT. It codes for CSSRGQGNERLF. The complete CDR3 protein is CSSRGQGNERLFF.

This clone was seen more than once but under ten times. Mouse gene names apply. Coverage ceases 1 residue before the CDR3 finishes, and the germline J gene fills in the end. The J gene is TRBJ1-2, the V gene TRBV29, with D possibly matching TRBD1 (5 bases). This CDR3 contains 14 residues. Trimming took 5 bases from V and 0 from J, leaving 10 bases between them. Germline CDR1 is MSHET and CDR2 is SYDVDS. The CDR3 is CASSTGTPNSDYTF. Partial CDR3 DNA: TGTGCTAGCAGTACCGGGACGCCAAACTCCGACTACACC.

A note on this clone: Gene names and germline refer to mouse. The read ends 1 residue early relative to the CDR3; the germline J gene fills the gap. The chain uses TRBV26 and TRBJ1-4; D remains ambiguous. Trimming removed 3 bases at V and 0 bases at J, with 5 bases between. This CDR3 has 14 amino acids. Germline CDR1 and CDR2: KGHPV and FQNQEV (reference sequence). The part of the CDR3 DNA that was read is TGTGCCAGCAGTCTTCAGATTTCCAACGAAAGATTATTT. Translation gives CASSLQISNERLF. From start to end, the CDR3 is CASSLQISNERLFF.

Note on this clone: The genes are named according to mouse. The read stops 1 residue short of the end of the CDR3; the missing end is completed from the germline J gene. The chain recombines TRBV12-1 with TRBJ2-3; D may be TRBD1 (7 bases). Germline values: CDR1 SGHSN, CDR2 HYEKVE. This CDR3 comprises 14 residues. The V gene lost 2 bases and the J gene lost 3 bases, with 11 bases spanning the gap. CDR3 sequence reads: CASSRGGGAETLYF. CDR3 DNA, as far as it was read: TGTGCCAGCTCTCGAGGGGGCGGAGCAGAAACGCTGTAT.

With regard to this clone: Gene labels here are mouse ones. The read falls 1 residue short of the CDR3 end, and the missing part is taken from the germline J gene. The J gene is TRBJ2-5, the V gene TRBV31; tentative D call: TRBD1 (5 bases). Germline CDR1 GKSSPN, CDR2 SITVG. The CDR3 length is 14 residues. Trimming left V 0 bases short and J 5 bases short, with 12 bases between. CDR3 region: CAWSLEGRGDTQYF. The DNA read from the CDR3 is TGTGCCTGGAGTCTAGAGGGGAGAGGAGACACCCAGTAC.

Sample share makes this clone medium-sized. Genes here carry mouse names. The read gets to within 1 residue of the CDR3 end, and the germline J gene fills in the rest. The chain uses TRBV23 and TRBJ1-6; the table calls TRBD1, which could not be checked here. TRBJ1-6 is an ORF, with its function uncertain. CDR3 length equals 16 residues. Germline V gene lookup returns CDR1 KGHTA and CDR2 FQNQQP. Here the CDR3 reads CSSSQTGDSYNSPLYF. CDR3 bases read: TGCTCCAGCAGTCAAACAGGGGATTCCTATAATTCGCCCCTCTAC.

As for this clone: Genes and germline come from the mouse. The sequenced part of the CDR3 DNA is TGTGCCAGCAGGGGACAAACCTATAATTCGCCCCTCTAC. Encoded protein: CASRGQTYNSPLY. The CDR3, in full, reads CASRGQTYNSPLYF. The chain couples TRBV26 to TRBJ1-6; D perhaps matches TRBD1 (6 bases). Read data end 1 residue before the CDR3 end; the end is taken from the germline J gene. TRBJ1-6 belongs to the ORF category, with a function that is uncertain. V lost 6 bases to trimming and J lost 2 bases, with 8 bases between them. Per the germline V gene, CDR1 is KGHPV and CDR2 is FQNQEV (reference sequence). The CDR3 spans 14 residues.

Concerning this clone: Gene labels here are mouse ones. The observed sequence ends 1 residue before the CDR3 terminus, with the missing tail filled in from the germline J gene. This chain links TRBV23 with TRBJ2-4; the D segment call TRBD2 is taken from the table without a DNA check. CDR1 and CDR2 (germline): KGHTA, FQNQQP. The CDR3 totals 14 residues. CDR3 sequence reads: CSSSQSAGGNTLYF. Incomplete CDR3 DNA: TGCTCCAGCAGTCAATCCGCTGGGGGGAACACCTTGTAC.

As for this clone: Genes and germline are mouse. CDR3 DNA (partial): TGTGCCAGCAGTCTGGGGAGGGGGGGGGACACCCAGTAC. As protein: CASSLGRGGDTQY. Given in full, the CDR3 is CASSLGRGGDTQYF. The rearrangement joins TRBV26 to TRBJ2-5, with TRBD2 as a possible D gene (7 bases). Read sequence stops 1 residue before the CDR3 end, and the germline J gene provides the missing end. The CDR3 has 14 amino acids. The germline gives CDR1 KGHPV, CDR2 FQNQEV (reference sequence). Trimming stripped 2 bases from V and 6 bases from J, with 12 bases between. Complete variable domain (other parts from reference TRBV26 and TRBJ2-5): NSKVIQTPRYLVKGQGQKAKMRCIPEKGHPVVFWYQQNKNNEFKFLINFQNQEVLQQIDMTEKRFSAECPSNSPCSLEIQSSEAGDSALYLCASSLGRGGDTQYFGPGTRLLVL.